The 16 T cell receptor beta chains given below trace back to one sample, sequenced in a study of T cells after posttransplantation cyclophosphamide. The table came from immunoSEQ multiplex PCR; TCRdb's copy has only in-frame clones and leaves some out. Of some 14,000 clones listed, 76% are singletons. The source material was memory CD4+ T cells sorted from PBMCs. All receptors come from a man aged 50 to 59.

J is TRBJ2-3 and V is TRBV28; 12 nucleotides agree with TRBD2. There are 15 residues in the CDR3. CDR1 and CDR2 from the germline V gene are MDHEN and SYDVKM. The ends lost 4 bases at V and 7 bases at J; junction bases unmatched: 6. The CDR3 DNA sequence: TGTGCCAGCAGTTCGACTAGCGGGAGTCGGAATACGCAGTATTTT. Protein: CASSSTSGSRNTQYF.

This clone was recorded once. V gene TRBV5-6 combines with J gene TRBJ1-2; D remains ambiguous. V was pared by 4 bases and J by 0 bases, with 16 bases between. There are 16 residues in the CDR3. CDR1 is SGHDT and CDR2 is YYEEEE in the germline V gene. The CDR3 bases are TGTGCCAGCAGCCCTCGAACTTACAGTTCTAACTATGGCTACACCTTC. Amino acid sequence: CASSPRTYSSNYGYTF.

V and J are TRBV5-1 and TRBJ2-1; TRBD1 matches at 9 bases. V dropped 5 bases and J dropped 6; count of bases not matched to a gene: 9. This CDR3 spans 15 amino acids. Germline V gives CDR1 SGHRS, CDR2 YFSETQ. The CDR3 here is CASSPSGTGINEQFF. CDR3 in DNA: TGCGCCAGCAGTCCATCGGGGACAGGGATCAATGAGCAGTTCTTC.

The rearrangement links TRBV9 to TRBJ1-5; perhaps TRBD1 as D (6 bases). The V and J ends lost 4 bases and 6 bases respectively, with 17 bases between them. This CDR3 spans 15 amino acids. Germline V gene data show CDR1 as SGDLS and CDR2 as YYNGEE. The chain's CDR3 is CASSSTGSEGQPQHF. CDR3 nucleotides: TGTGCCAGCAGCTCTACAGGGAGTGAGGGTCAGCCCCAGCATTTT.

The V and J genes are TRBV7-3 and TRBJ2-1; 7 nucleotides agree with TRBD2. This CDR3 has 15 amino acids. The germline V gene has CDR1 SGHTA and CDR2 FQGTGA. V gave up 3 bases and J gave up 1 base; unmatched junction bases: 3. The chain's CDR3 is CASSFVGGSYNEQFF. In DNA, the CDR3 is TGTGCCAGCAGCTTTGTCGGGGGGTCCTACAATGAGCAGTTCTTC.

The V and J genes are TRBV7-2 and TRBJ2-3; the match to TRBD2 covers 9 bases. CDR3 size: 15 residues. The V gene end was trimmed by 2 bases and the J gene end by 6 bases; junction bases not matched to a gene: 6. Germline loops: CDR1 SGHTA, CDR2 FQGNSA. CDR3 protein: CASSLPSGASDTQYF. The CDR3 DNA is TGTGCCAGCAGCTTACCTAGCGGGGCCTCCGATACGCAGTATTTT.

The chain employs TRBV11-2 and TRBJ2-5; D ambiguous. The DNA end favors TRBJ2-7, so the J call may be wrong. There are 13 residues in the CDR3. Germline V CDR1 and CDR2: SGHAT, FQNNGV. The CDR3 is CASSLVVSYEQYF. Written as DNA, the CDR3 is TGTGCCAGCAGCTTAGTTGTCTCCTACGAGCAGTACTTC.

This clone came up a few times. V and J are TRBV5-1 and TRBJ2-7; D is possibly TRBD2 (5 bases). The V and J ends lost 4 bases and 6 bases respectively, with 17 bases between them. Germline V gives CDR1 SGHRS, CDR2 YFSETQ. The CDR3 contains 14 residues. The CDR3 DNA reads TGCGCCAGCAGCCCGTACGGGGAAAGCAGCGAGCAGTACTTC. This codes for CASSPYGESSEQYF.

The chain employs TRBV9 and TRBJ2-5, with 11 bases aligning to TRBD2. J was trimmed by 5 bases and V by 1 base; bases with no gene match: 7. Germline CDR1 is SGDLS and CDR2 is YYNGEE. This CDR3 is built from 16 residues. The CDR3 DNA follows: TGTGCCAGCAGCGTAAGTAGCGGGAGGGCCTCGGAGACCCAGTACTTC. Protein product: CASSVSSGRASETQYF. Full variable domain (remainder filled in from reference TRBV9 and TRBJ2-5): DSGVTQTPKHLITATGQRVTLRCSPRSGDLSVYWYQQSLDQGLQFLIQYYNGEERAKGNILERFSAQQFPDLHSELNLSSLELGDSALYFCASSVSSGRASETQYFGPGTRLLVL.

The CDR3 is CASSPTNPGVAGAEQYF. In nucleotides, the CDR3 is TGTGCCAGCAGCCCTACAAACCCCGGAGTCGCCGGTGCCGAGCAGTACTTC. The chain combines TRBV9 with TRBJ2-7; D is unresolved. Germline loops: CDR1 SGDLS, CDR2 YYNGEE. V shed 4 bases and J shed 6 bases, with 26 bases lying between them. The CDR3 totals 17 residues.

The chain employs TRBV4-1 and TRBJ2-1; D unclear. V was clipped by 4 bases and J by 9 bases, with 13 bases between them. Germline CDR1 reads MGHRA; CDR2 reads YSYEKL. The CDR3 totals 13 residues. The CDR3 DNA follows: TGCGCCAGCAGCCCTTCAGGTTACGGTGAGCAGTTCTTC. Protein product: CASSPSGYGEQFF.

V is TRBV6-1 and J is TRBJ1-1; D is perhaps TRBD1 (6 bases). The CDR3 is made up of 12 amino acids. Germline values: CDR1 MNHNS, CDR2 SASEGT. V was shortened by 6 bases and J by 7 bases, with 12 bases between the two germline ends. CDR3 nucleotides: TGTGCCAGCAGGGATGGACAGTTTGAAGCTTTCTTT. Translated: CASRDGQFEAFF.

The gene calls are TRBV29-1 and TRBJ2-1, with D uncertain. The V gene's germline CDR1 is SQVTM and CDR2 ANQGSEA. This CDR3 is built from 13 residues. V was cut by 2 bases and J by 2 bases, with 7 bases left in between. DNA of the CDR3: TGCAGCGTTGAACAGGTGACCTACAATGAGCAGTTCTTC. It is translated as CSVEQVTYNEQFF.

The rearrangement uses TRBV27 and TRBJ1-2, with TRBD1 as a possible D gene (5 bases). Germline-derived CDR1 and CDR2 are MNHEY and SMNVEV (reference sequence). This CDR3 region has 14 residues. The V end was cut by 0 bases, the J end by 8 bases, with 13 bases between. CDR3 sequence: CASSLSGGGGGYTF. CDR3 coding DNA: TGTGCCAGCAGTTTATCCGGGGGGGGTGGCGGCTACACCTTC.

The chain links TRBV7-2 to TRBJ2-3; possible D gene TRBD2, 6 bases. The germline CDR1 and CDR2 sequences are SGHTA and FQGNSA. V was pared by 0 bases and J by 8 bases, with 9 bases between. The CDR3 is 13 residues long. CDR3 bases: TGTGCCAGCAGCTTAGCACTAGCTGGTACGCAGTATTTT. This gives the protein CASSLALAGTQYF.

The chain recombines TRBV10-1 with TRBJ2-2, with D unresolved. The ends were cut back, 7 bases at V and 1 base at J, with 4 bases in the middle. The CDR3 loop spans 12 amino acids. CDR1 and CDR2 from the germline V gene are WNHNN and SYGVQD (reference sequence). The CDR3 region is CASNRNTGELFF. DNA of the CDR3: TGCGCCAGCAACAGGAACACCGGGGAGCTGTTTTTT.